These 23 T cell receptor beta chains were sequenced from one sample in a study of blood T cell repertoires in COVID-19. Sequencing used immunoSEQ multiplex PCR; TCRdb keeps in-frame clones, though not all of them. Seen here are 90,000 to 100,000 clones, approximately 80% observed once, and the top ten hold 10%. Sequencing used peripheral blood. These receptors were collected from a man between 70 and 80 years old with acute or convalescent COVID-19.

The chain couples TRBV2 to TRBJ1-5; D remains unclear. CDR1 is SNHLY and CDR2 is FYNNEI in the germline V gene. V lost 2 bases and J lost 0, with 5 bases in between. The CDR3 length is 14 residues. The CDR3 DNA reads TGTGCCAGCAGTGAACGAGTTAGCAATCAGCCCCAGCATTTT. Protein product: CASSERVSNQPQHF.

This sequence joins TRBV5-1 and TRBJ2-1; D is perhaps TRBD1 (5 bases). The CDR3 is 13 residues long. Trimming took 1 base from V and 8 from J, leaving 10 bases between them. Germline assignment: CDR1 SGHRS and CDR2 YFSETQ. Here the CDR3 DNA reads TGCGCCAGCAGCTTGCAACTACAGGATGAGCAGTTCTTC. Translation: CASSLQLQDEQFF.

CDR3 DNA sequence: TGTGCCAGCAGCCAAGGGAGATATAGCAATCAGCCCCAGCATTTT. Encoded protein: CASSQGRYSNQPQHF. The chain joins TRBV3-1 (or the pseudogene TRBV3-2) to TRBJ1-5; D unclear. CDR1 and CDR2 (germline): LGHDT, YNNKEL (reference sequence). This CDR3 has 15 residues. V lost 1 base, J lost 0 bases, and 7 bases lay in between.

This chain joins TRBV18 and TRBJ2-7; D may be TRBD1 (6 bases). The V and J ends lost 5 bases and 10 bases respectively, with 15 bases between them. There are 12 residues in the CDR3. Germline V lookup: CDR1 KGHSH, CDR2 LQKENI. The CDR3 nucleotides are TGTGCCAGCTCAACTTACAGGGAAGAACAGTACTTC. Translated: CASSTYREEQYF. Combining the CDR3 with reference TRBV18 and TRBJ2-7 gives the whole variable domain NAGVMQNPRHLVRRRGQEARLRCSPMKGHSHVYWYRQLPEEGLKFMVYLQKENIIDESGMPKERFSAEFPKEGPSILRIQQVVRGDSAAYFCASSTYREEQYFGPGTRLTVT.

This chain links TRBV18 with TRBJ2-7, with 7 bases that match TRBD1. V shed 2 bases and J 3 bases; nucleotides not matched to a gene: 10. Germline-derived CDR1 and CDR2 are KGHSH and LQKENI. The CDR3 consists of 16 residues. CDR3 protein: CASSPDKPGQRYEQYF. DNA of the CDR3: TGTGCCAGCTCACCAGACAAACCGGGACAGCGCTACGAGCAGTACTTC.

The CDR3 bases are TGTGCCAGCAGCCGGAGAGGAGGTAGCAATCAGCCCCAGCATTTT. It yields the protein CASSRRGGSNQPQHF. The rearrangement uses TRBV6-5 and TRBJ1-5; D not resolved. The V end was cut by 6 bases, the J end by 0 bases, with 12 bases between. Germline V lookup: CDR1 MNHEY, CDR2 SVGAGI. The CDR3 runs 15 residues.

The chain links TRBV6-4 to TRBJ2-6; 11 nucleotides line up with TRBD1. The CDR3 spans 18 residues. V lost 2 bases and J lost 4; bases outside the gene matches: 7. CDR1 is MRHNA, CDR2 SNTAGT, per germline. CDR3 residues: CASSDQGTGGTGANVLTF. CDR3 nucleotides: TGTGCCAGCAGTGACCAGGGGACAGGGGGGACCGGGGCCAACGTCCTGACTTTC.

CDR3 DNA: TGTGCCAGCAGCCAAGGAGGGGGCGGTAGGAAAGATGGCTACACCTTC. Its protein is CASSQGGGGRKDGYTF. The chain employs TRBV4-2 and TRBJ1-2; 7 bases match TRBD1. CDR3 length: 16 residues. After removal of 1 base from V and 6 bases from J, the junction contained 11 bases not matched to a gene. From germline, CDR1 is LGHNA and CDR2 YNFKEQ.

The rearrangement joins TRBV5-1 to TRBJ1-3; D perhaps matches TRBD1 (5 bases). Trimming stripped 3 bases from V and 1 base from J, with 8 bases between. CDR3 length equals 14 residues. The germline CDR1 and CDR2 sequences are SGHRS and YFSETQ. The CDR3 coding sequence is TGCGCCAGCAGCTCGCAGGGTTCTGGAAACACCATATATTTT. Translating it yields CASSSQGSGNTIYF.

CDR3 nucleotides: TGTGCCAGCTCACCGGCAGGCTCTTCGGACAATGAGCAGTTCTTC. This translates into CASSPAGSSDNEQFF. This chain uses TRBV18 with TRBJ2-1, with D unresolved. From germline, CDR1 is KGHSH and CDR2 LQKENI. Between the trimmed V and J ends, which lost 3 bases and 5 bases, there was a span of 14 bases. This CDR3 has 15 amino acids.

The sample holds a few counts of this clone. V and J are TRBV19 and TRBJ1-3; D unresolved. Germline lookup yields CDR1 LNHDA and CDR2 SQIVND (reference sequence). The V gene lost 4 bases and the J gene lost 0 bases, with 16 bases spanning the gap. This CDR3 contains 17 residues. CDR3 bases: TGTGCCAGTAGTACCGACTTTCCCGGCCTCTCTGGAAACACCATATATTTT. As protein: CASSTDFPGLSGNTIYF.

V usage is TRBV3-1 (or the pseudogene TRBV3-2) and J usage is TRBJ2-7, with D perhaps matching TRBD1 (5 bases). V lost 1 base to trimming and J lost 6 bases, with 13 bases between them. Germline V gene data show CDR1 as LGHDT and CDR2 as YNNKEL (reference sequence). The length of the CDR3 is 14 residues. CDR3: CASSQGQGATEQYF. For the CDR3, the DNA is TGTGCCAGCAGCCAAGGCCAAGGGGCCACCGAGCAGTACTTC.

This clone was found once. The chain carries TRBV7-2 and TRBJ1-4, with 7 bases matching TRBD1. The CDR3 totals 15 residues. V shed 5 bases, J shed 8 bases, and the junction held 11 bases outside the gene matches. Germline loops: CDR1 SGHTA, CDR2 FQGNSA. The CDR3 DNA follows: TGTGCCAGCAGCGCCCGACAGGGCGTTAGCGAAAAACTGTTTTTT. Amino acids: CASSARQGVSEKLFF.

The chain recombines TRBV7-9 with TRBJ2-3; D may be TRBD2 (6 bases). Trimming removed 8 bases at V and 5 bases at J, with 17 bases between. The germline V gene has CDR1 SEHNR and CDR2 FQNEAQ (reference sequence). The CDR3 is made up of 14 amino acids. CDR3 bases: TGTGCCAGCGCTTTAGGACTATCAGGAGATACGCAGTATTTT. Its protein is CASALGLSGDTQYF.

The chain carries TRBV7-2 and TRBJ1-5; TRBD1 agrees at 7 bases. V dropped 5 bases and J dropped 5; count of bases not matched to a gene: 9. CDR1 SGHTA and CDR2 FQGNSA come from the germline V gene. This CDR3 contains 15 residues. Here the CDR3 reads CASSLSGQGDQPQHF. In nucleotides, the CDR3 is TGTGCCAGCAGCCTCTCAGGGCAGGGGGATCAGCCCCAGCATTTT.

This chain links TRBV5-4 with TRBJ1-2; 9 nucleotides align to TRBD1. Trimming cost V 4 bases and J 8 bases; bases outside gene matches: 9. The CDR3 spans 14 residues. From germline, CDR1 is SGHNT and CDR2 YYREEE (reference sequence). Here the CDR3 DNA reads TGTGCCAGCAGCGTGGCCGGGACAGGGTTAGGCTACACCTTC. Amino acid sequence: CASSVAGTGLGYTF. Full variable domain (rest looked up from reference TRBV5-4 and TRBJ1-2): ETGVTQSPTHLIKTRGQQVTLRCSSQSGHNTVSWYQQALGQGPQFIFQYYREEENGRGNFPPRFSGLQFPNYSSELNVNALELDDSALYLCASSVAGTGLGYTFGSGTRLTVV.

This clone was observed once. V gene TRBV2 combines with J gene TRBJ1-2; a possible D gene is TRBD1 (5 bases). There are 14 residues in the CDR3. Germline V gene data show CDR1 as SNHLY and CDR2 as FYNNEI. With 5 bases removed from V and 1 base from J, the gap between germline ends came to 11 bases. For the CDR3, the DNA is TGTGCCAGCAGTCAGACAGTCTATAACTATGGCTACACCTTC. Residues: CASSQTVYNYGYTF.

The V gene is TRBV29-1, the J gene TRBJ2-1; possibly TRBD1 for D (6 bases). V lost 3 bases, J lost 8 bases, and 11 bases lay in between. The CDR3 consists of 12 residues. CDR1 SQVTM and CDR2 ANQGSEA come from the germline V gene. CDR3 coding DNA: TGCAGCGTTGACCTGGGGGCGGATGAGCAGTTCTTC. Translated, it gives CSVDLGADEQFF.

The rearrangement links TRBV15 to TRBJ1-5; TRBD1 might be the D (5 bases). Germline-derived CDR1 and CDR2 are LNHNV and YYDKDF (reference sequence). The V and J ends lost 6 bases and 5 bases respectively, with 14 bases between them. The CDR3 contains 14 residues. The CDR3 protein is CATSAPGGDQPQHF. In DNA form, the CDR3 reads TGTGCCACCAGTGCCCCAGGAGGGGATCAGCCCCAGCATTTT.

Comment on this clone: In the same sample, other DNA sequences code for this CDR3. V usage is TRBV6-2 or TRBV6-3 and J usage is TRBJ2-2; D remains unclear. V dropped 0 bases and J dropped 3 bases, with 5 bases sitting between them. Germline values: CDR1 MNHEY, CDR2 SVGEGT. The CDR3 runs 14 residues. The CDR3 nucleotides read TGTGCCAGCAGTTACTCGAGCCACACCGGGGAGCTGTTTTTT. Translating gives CASSYSSHTGELFF.

The chain couples TRBV19 to TRBJ1-1, with D unresolved. The germline CDR1 and CDR2 sequences are LNHDA and SQIVND (reference sequence). The CDR3 runs 15 residues. The germline V and J ends were trimmed by 5 bases and 12 bases, with 25 bases remaining between them. CDR3 sequence: CASSSPGSNLLRTFF. CDR3 nucleotide sequence: TGTGCCAGTAGTTCCCCGGGAAGCAACCTTCTCAGGACTTTCTTT.

The chain is built from TRBV9 and TRBJ2-5, with TRBD2 as a possible D gene (6 bases). Germline V gene lookup returns CDR1 SGDLS and CDR2 YYNGEE. The length of the CDR3 is 18 residues. Trimming stripped 0 bases from V and 0 bases from J, with 18 bases between. Here the CDR3 reads CASSVAVGVGGYQETQYF. CDR3 DNA sequence: TGTGCCAGCAGCGTAGCAGTAGGTGTTGGAGGGTACCAAGAGACCCAGTACTTC.

A few counts support this clone. CDR3 DNA sequence: TGTGCCAGCAGACAGGGACAGGCCGCCCGGGATGGCTACACCTTC. Translating it yields CASRQGQAARDGYTF. The V and J genes are TRBV2 and TRBJ1-2; TRBD1 aligns across 8 bases. J was trimmed by 6 bases and V by 6 bases; bases with no gene match: 12. The CDR3 has 15 residues. The V gene's germline CDR1 is SNHLY and CDR2 FYNNEI.